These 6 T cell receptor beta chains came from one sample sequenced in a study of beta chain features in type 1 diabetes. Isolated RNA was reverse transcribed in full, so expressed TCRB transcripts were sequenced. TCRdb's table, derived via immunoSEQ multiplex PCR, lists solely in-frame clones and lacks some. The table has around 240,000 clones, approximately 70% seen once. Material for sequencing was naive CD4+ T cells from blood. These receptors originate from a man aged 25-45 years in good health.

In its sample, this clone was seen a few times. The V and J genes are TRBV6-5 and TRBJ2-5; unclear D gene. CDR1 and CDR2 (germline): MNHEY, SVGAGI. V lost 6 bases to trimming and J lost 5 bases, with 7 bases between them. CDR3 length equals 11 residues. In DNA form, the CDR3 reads TGTGCCAGCAGCTTCGGCGAGACCCAGTACTTC. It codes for CASSFGETQYF.

The CDR3 DNA follows: TGTGCCATCAGTGACACTTCGAACACCGGGGAGCTGTTTTTT. Amino acid sequence: CAISDTSNTGELFF. The gene calls are TRBV10-3 and TRBJ2-2, with no clear D. In germline, CDR1 is ENHRY, CDR2 SYGVKD. Deletions cut 3 bases from V and 0 bases from J, with 5 bases between. The length of the CDR3 is 14 residues.

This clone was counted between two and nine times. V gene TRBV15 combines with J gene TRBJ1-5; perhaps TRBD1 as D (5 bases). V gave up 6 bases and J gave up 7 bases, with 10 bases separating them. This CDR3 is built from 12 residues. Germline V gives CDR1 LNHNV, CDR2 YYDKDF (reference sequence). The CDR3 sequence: CATRKGEQPQHF. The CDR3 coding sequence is TGTGCCACCAGAAAAGGGGAACAGCCCCAGCATTTT.

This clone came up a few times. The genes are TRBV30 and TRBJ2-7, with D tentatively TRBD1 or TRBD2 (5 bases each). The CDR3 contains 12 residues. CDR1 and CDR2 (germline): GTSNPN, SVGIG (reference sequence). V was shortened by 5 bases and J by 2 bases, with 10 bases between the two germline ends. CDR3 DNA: TGTGCCTGGGCCGGGACCGCCTACGAGCAGTACTTC. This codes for CAWAGTAYEQYF.

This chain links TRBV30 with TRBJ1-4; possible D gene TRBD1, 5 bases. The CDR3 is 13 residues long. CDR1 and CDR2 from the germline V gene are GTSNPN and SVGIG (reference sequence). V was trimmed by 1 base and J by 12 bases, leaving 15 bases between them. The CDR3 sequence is CAWSAVRLGELFF. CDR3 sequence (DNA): TGTGCCTGGAGTGCCGTAAGATTGGGGGAACTGTTTTTT. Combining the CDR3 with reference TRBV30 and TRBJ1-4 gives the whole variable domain SQTIHQWPATLVQPVGSPLSLECTVEGTSNPNLYWYRQAAGRGLQLLFYSVGIGQISSEVPQNLSASRPQDRQFILSSKKLLLSDSGFYLCAWSAVRLGELFFGSGTQLSVL.

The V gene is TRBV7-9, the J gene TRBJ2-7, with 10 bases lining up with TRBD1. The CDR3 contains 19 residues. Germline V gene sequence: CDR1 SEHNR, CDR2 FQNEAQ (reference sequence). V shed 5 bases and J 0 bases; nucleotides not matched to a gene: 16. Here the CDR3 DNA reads TGTGCCAGCAGCAGGCGTGGGACAGGGGAAAGCGGGATCTCCTACGAGCAGTACTTC. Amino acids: CASSRRGTGESGISYEQYF.